This T cell receptor (beta chain) was found in a study of neurological immune-mediated disorders. The unsorted libraries had their origin in 2 million PBMCs stored at -80 C. TCRdb re-derived calls from the 5' RACE reads in MiXCR, one entry per CDR3 protein. The sample has roughly 88,000 distinct CDR3 sequences; around 3.5% are singletons. Germline V gene data show CDR1 as SGHDN and CDR2 as FVKESK. The V and J ends lost 1 base and 5 bases, in that order; junction bases with no gene match: 6. The length of the CDR3 is 15 residues. General observations from the study: Subjects shared no identical expanded-clone CDR3 amino acid sequences, suggesting private TCR-beta repertoires in all groups. With the multiple sclerosis repertoire cluster, none of the clinical or MRI features showed an association. On phylogenetic grouping, the repertoires of 18 of 34 multiple sclerosis patients fell within one related-CDR3 cluster, constituting a possible signature.

Many counts were recorded for this clonotype. The antigen remains undetermined. This TCR came from a woman aged 50 to 60 with multiple sclerosis. V and J are TRBV14 and TRBJ1-1, with 8 bases that match TRBD1. The sequencing input was PBMCs. CDR3 amino acids: CASSQVQGARTEAFF. CDR3 coding DNA: TGTGCCAGCAGCCAAGTTCAGGGGGCGCGTACTGAAGCTTTCTTT. Full variable domain (remainder filled in from reference TRBV14 and TRBJ1-1): EAGVTQFPSHSVIEKGQTVTLRCDPISGHDNLYWYRRVMGKEIKFLLHFVKESKQDESGMPNNRFLAERTGGTYSTLKVQPAELEDSGVYFCASSQVQGARTEAFFGQGTRLTVV.